This passage covers 28 T cell receptor beta chains from one sample sequenced in a study of type 1 regulatory T cells. Findings of the study overall: Tr1 cells had a more restricted TCR repertoire than non-Tr1 cells.

These receptors have no identified antigens. Each CDR3 protein is one row after TCRdb ran MiXCR on the reads. The sample holds some 71,000 distinct CDR3 sequences, around 21% seen once. Sequenced material: cultured type 1 regulatory T (Tr1) cells, either the whole culture or a sorted fraction (not recorded which). The receptors here all came from a human donor in good health.

The V gene is TRBV12-3 or TRBV12-4, the J gene TRBJ2-1; weak D call: TRBD2 (6 bases). This CDR3 is built from 16 residues. Trimming took off 3 bases at V and 9 bases at J, with 21 bases between the two ends. The CDR3 spells CASSLITGPLGGEQFF. CDR3 in DNA: TGTGCCAGCAGTTTGATAACGGGACCCCTCGGGGGTGAGCAGTTCTTC.

The V and J genes are TRBV20-1 and TRBJ1-5; D possibly corresponds to TRBD1 (6 bases). The length of the CDR3 is 17 residues. Germline-derived CDR1 and CDR2 are DFQATT and SNEGSKA (reference sequence). With 6 bases removed from V and 2 bases from J, the gap between germline ends came to 23 bases. CDR3 sequence (DNA): TGCAGTGCGAAAGAGGTGGGGGGGGCTTACGGCAATCAGCCCCAGCATTTT. Amino acid sequence: CSAKEVGGAYGNQPQHF.

The CDR3 here is CASTPRGSSYNEQFF. CDR3 DNA: TGTGCCAGCACCCCCCGGGGGAGCTCCTACAATGAGCAGTTCTTC. The rearrangement uses TRBV12-3 or TRBV12-4 and TRBJ2-1, with D possibly being TRBD2 (6 bases). CDR3 length equals 15 residues. V gave up 7 bases and J gave up 0 bases, with 13 bases separating them.

The chain combines TRBV12-3 or TRBV12-4 with TRBJ2-4; TRBD2 is a possible D gene (5 bases). The germline V and J ends were trimmed by 4 bases and 7 bases, with 20 bases remaining between them. This CDR3 contains 16 residues. In nucleotides, the CDR3 is TGTGCCAGCAGTTCCTTCGCCGACTATTTACAGAACATTCAGTACTTC. As protein: CASSSFADYLQNIQYF.

This clonotype appeared many times. The chain recombines TRBV5-1 with TRBJ1-3; the D gene is possibly TRBD1 (5 bases). Per germline, CDR1 SGHRS and CDR2 YFSETQ. The V gene lost 4 bases and the J gene lost 3 bases, with 14 bases spanning the gap. The CDR3 is made up of 15 amino acids. CDR3 coding DNA: TGCGCCAGCAGCGGCAGTGGGGCATATGGAAACACCATATATTTT. It specifies CASSGSGAYGNTIYF.

V and J are TRBV5-4 and TRBJ2-1, with D perhaps given as TRBD1 or TRBD2 (5 bases each). CDR3 size: 14 residues. Germline CDR1 reads SGHNT; CDR2 reads YYREEE (reference sequence). Trimming shortened V by 4 bases and J by 9 bases, and 17 bases separated the two germline ends. In nucleotides, the CDR3 is TGTGCCAGCAGCCGGCCGGGGCCATTAGGTGAGCAGTTCTTC. The encoded protein is CASSRPGPLGEQFF.

Concerning this clonotype itself: A much larger clonotype is one base distant, so this may be a read error. The chain uses TRBV12-3 or TRBV12-4 and TRBJ2-7; D not certain. CDR3 length equals 13 residues. V was clipped by 3 bases and J by 1 base, with 7 bases between them. The CDR3 nucleotides are TGTGCCAGCAGTTTGATTGTATCCTACGAGCAGTACTTC. Its protein product is CASSLIVSYEQYF.

The rearrangement uses TRBV7-9 and TRBJ1-5, with unresolved D. The J call could be wrong; TRBJ2-3 is a better fit for the DNA end. Per germline, CDR1 SEHNR and CDR2 FQNEAQ (reference sequence). CDR3 size: 14 residues. This CDR3 reads CASSSDYSNQPQYF. In nucleotides, the CDR3 is TGTGCCAGCAGCTCGGATTATAGCAATCAGCCCCAGTATTTT.

Many counts were recorded for this clonotype. The rearrangement links TRBV20-1 to TRBJ2-5; 8 bases fit TRBD2. Looked up from germline, CDR1 is DFQATT and CDR2 is SNEGSKA (reference sequence). There are 15 residues in the CDR3. V dropped 5 bases and J dropped 3; count of bases not matched to a gene: 11. CDR3 in amino acids: CSAPLGSGRKETQYF. The CDR3 DNA reads TGCAGTGCTCCCTTAGGGAGCGGGAGAAAAGAGACCCAGTACTTC.

This chain connects TRBV12-3 or TRBV12-4 to TRBJ2-1, with TRBD2 matching 8 bases. The CDR3 covers 14 residues. The trim removed 7 bases at V and 4 bases at J, leaving 6 bases unmatched. The CDR3 region is CASTISGGYNEQFF. Written as DNA, the CDR3 is TGTGCCAGCACTATCAGCGGGGGTTACAATGAGCAGTTCTTC.

The chain couples TRBV20-1 to TRBJ2-5; a possible D gene is TRBD2 (5 bases). CDR1 DFQATT and CDR2 SNEGSKA come from the germline V gene (reference sequence). V gave up 3 bases and J gave up 5 bases, with 22 bases separating them. The CDR3 covers 16 residues. The CDR3 DNA reads as TGCAGTGCTAGTCGTCCCGGCCAGATCGGGATGGAGACCCAGTACTTC. It encodes CSASRPGQIGMETQYF.

This clonotype was detected a few times. The V call is TRBV4-2, the J call TRBJ2-3; possible D gene TRBD2, 6 bases. There are 12 residues in the CDR3. From germline, CDR1 is LGHNA and CDR2 YNFKEQ. V lost 8 bases and J 1 base, leaving 7 bases between the germline ends. CDR3 loop: CASGRRTDTQYF. The CDR3 nucleotides are TGTGCCAGCGGGAGGCGCACAGATACGCAGTATTTT.

This clonotype was observed a handful of times. The chain carries TRBV5-1 and TRBJ2-1; 10 nucleotides line up with TRBD2. This CDR3 contains 16 residues. Germline V gene lookup returns CDR1 SGHRS and CDR2 YFSETQ. The trim removed 1 base at V and 2 bases at J, leaving 3 bases unmatched. The CDR3 here is CASSLIGLAAYNEQFF. CDR3 DNA sequence: TGCGCCAGCAGCTTGATAGGACTAGCGGCCTACAATGAGCAGTTCTTC.

This clonotype has a count of ten or more. The chain has TRBV7-8 and TRBJ1-2; 9 bases line up with TRBD1. The CDR3 has 14 amino acids. Germline values: CDR1 SGHVS, CDR2 FQNEAQ. V trimming: 5 bases; J trimming: 2 bases; junction bases outside the gene matches: 3. Here the CDR3 DNA reads TGTGCCAGCAGCATAGGACAGGGGAACTATGGCTACACCTTC. This gives the protein CASSIGQGNYGYTF.

In its sample, this clonotype ranks as medium-sized. The chain is built from TRBV7-3 and TRBJ2-1; either TRBD1 or TRBD2 may fit D (5 bases each). The CDR3 length is 13 residues. Between the trimmed V and J ends, which lost 2 bases and 8 bases, there was a span of 10 bases. Per the germline V gene, CDR1 is SGHTA and CDR2 is FQGTGA. This CDR3 reads CASSLGTVDEQFF. The CDR3 bases are TGTGCCAGCAGCTTAGGGACGGTCGATGAGCAGTTCTTC. Full variable domain (outside the CDR3, taken from reference TRBV7-3 and TRBJ2-1): GAGVSQTPSNKVTEKGKYVELRCDPISGHTALYWYRQSLGQGPEFLIYFQGTGAADDSGLPNDRFFAVRPEGSVSTLKIQRTERGDSAVYLCASSLGTVDEQFFGPGTRLTVL.

The rearrangement joins TRBV20-1 to TRBJ2-7; D call uncertain. Trimming removed 0 bases at V and 6 bases at J, with 9 bases between. The CDR3 runs to 12 residues. Germline values: CDR1 DFQATT, CDR2 SNEGSKA (reference sequence). The CDR3 reads CSAREGPTEQYF. CDR3 DNA: TGCAGTGCTAGAGAAGGGCCCACCGAGCAGTACTTC.

The table lists this clonotype with a few counts. This chain links TRBV5-1 with TRBJ2-6, with D perhaps TRBD2 (5 bases). V shed 1 base and J shed 1 base, with 12 bases lying between them. The CDR3 sequence is 17 residues long. Germline V gene lookup returns CDR1 SGHRS and CDR2 YFSETQ. CDR3 region: CASSLRSTSSGANVLTF. CDR3 bases: TGCGCCAGCAGCTTGCGCTCCACTAGTTCTGGGGCCAACGTCCTGACTTTC.

This clonotype turned up a few times. The rearrangement joins TRBV10-3 to TRBJ1-1, with 7 bases fitting TRBD1. Germline V gives CDR1 ENHRY, CDR2 SYGVKD. The CDR3 covers 14 residues. V lost 3 bases and J lost 1; bases outside the gene matches: 2. The CDR3 DNA reads TGTGCCATCAGTGAAGAGGGGGCGAACACTGAAGCTTTCTTT. It codes for CAISEEGANTEAFF.

The rearrangement uses TRBV12-2 and TRBJ2-4; the D call in the table, TRBD2, was not verified against the DNA. TRBV12-2 is a pseudogene segment. This CDR3 has 17 residues. DNA for the CDR3: TGTGCAAGTCGCTCCTACCGATCCCTCTTAGCCAAAAACATTCAGTACTTC. Amino acids: CASRSYRSLLAKNIQYF.

This clonotype has a handful of counts. The chain combines TRBV28 with TRBJ1-2, with a weak D call TRBD1 (5 bases). This CDR3 contains 12 residues. Germline V CDR1 and CDR2: MDHEN, SYDVKM. V was clipped by 10 bases and J by 2 bases, with 11 bases between them. The DNA of the CDR3 is TGTGCCACCGGGGGGGAGAACTATGGCTACACCTTC. Translation gives CATGGENYGYTF.

CDR3 amino acids: CSAQPLGRGTGELFF. The CDR3 DNA is TGCAGTGCTCAACCCCTCGGGAGAGGGACCGGGGAGCTGTTTTTT. The rearrangement joins TRBV20-1 to TRBJ2-2; the D gene is possibly TRBD2 (6 bases). Trimming cost V 5 bases and J 5 bases, with 18 bases left between them. From germline, CDR1 is DFQATT and CDR2 SNEGSKA (reference sequence). CDR3 length: 15 amino acids.

J is TRBJ2-7 and V is TRBV5-1; no firm D call. V shed 2 bases and J shed 3 bases, with 12 bases lying between them. Germline V lookup: CDR1 SGHRS, CDR2 YFSETQ. The CDR3 covers 14 residues. CDR3 sequence: CASSLNPKGYEQYF. CDR3 nucleotides: TGCGCCAGCAGCTTAAACCCTAAGGGCTACGAGCAGTACTTC.

This clonotype was counted ten times or more. CDR3: CASSQGRLAGVHEQFF. CDR3 DNA: TGTGCCAGCAGCCAAGGAAGACTAGCCGGAGTGCATGAGCAGTTCTTC. J is TRBJ2-1 and V is TRBV3-1, with TRBD2 matching 7 bases. With V trimmed by 1 base and J by 8 bases, 11 bases remained unmatched. The CDR3 is 16 residues long. CDR1 and CDR2 (germline): LGHDT, YNNKEL (reference sequence).

This clonotype occurred many times. The rearrangement joins TRBV5-1 to TRBJ2-4, with 7 bases matching TRBD1. V lost 10 bases and J lost 8; bases outside the gene matches: 12. The CDR3 covers 13 residues. Germline CDR1 SGHRS, CDR2 YFSETQ. This CDR3 is CASGGPDQDIQYF. In nucleotides, the CDR3 is TGCGCCTCAGGGGGACCGGACCAAGACATTCAGTACTTC.

The V gene is TRBV14, the J gene TRBJ1-1; D remains unclear. CDR3 size: 15 residues. Trimming shortened V by 4 bases and J by 1 base, and 13 bases separated the two germline ends. The V gene's germline CDR1 is SGHDN and CDR2 FVKESK. The CDR3 nucleotides are TGTGCCAGCAGCCCTACGAGGCAGCCGAACACTGAAGCTTTCTTT. Protein: CASSPTRQPNTEAFF.

This clonotype has just a few counts. V gene TRBV19 combines with J gene TRBJ2-7; D uncertain. The CDR3 consists of 14 residues. From germline, CDR1 is LNHDA and CDR2 SQIVND (reference sequence). The V end lost 7 bases, the J end lost 4 bases, and 17 bases lay between the germline ends. Here the CDR3 reads CASTPSTARYEQYF. DNA for the CDR3: TGTGCCAGTACCCCCTCAACCGCTAGATACGAGCAGTACTTC.

The V and J genes are TRBV7-6 and TRBJ2-7; TRBD1 is a possible D gene (7 bases). V was clipped by 2 bases and J by 5 bases, with 19 bases between them. CDR3 length equals 16 residues. From germline, CDR1 is SGHVS and CDR2 FNYEAQ. CDR3 DNA sequence: TGTGCCAGCAGCTTAAATCCGGAGGGGGCGACGAACGAGCAGTACTTC. Translated: CASSLNPEGATNEQYF.

The chain carries TRBV3-1 and TRBJ1-5; 7 bases agree with TRBD1. The V and J ends lost 1 base and 5 bases, in that order; junction bases with no gene match: 5. The germline V gene encodes CDR1 LGHDT and CDR2 YNNKEL (reference sequence). CDR3 length: 15 residues. CDR3 sequence (DNA): TGTGCCAGCAGCCAAGGGGGGACAGCCCATCAGCCCCAGCATTTT. Its protein product is CASSQGGTAHQPQHF. Supplemented by reference TRBV3-1 and TRBJ1-5, the full variable domain reads DTAVSQTPKYLVTQMGNDKSIKCEQNLGHDTMYWYKQDSKKFLKIMFSYNNKELIINETVPNRFSPKSPDKAHLNLHINSLELGDSAVYFCASSQGGTAHQPQHFGDGTRLSIL.